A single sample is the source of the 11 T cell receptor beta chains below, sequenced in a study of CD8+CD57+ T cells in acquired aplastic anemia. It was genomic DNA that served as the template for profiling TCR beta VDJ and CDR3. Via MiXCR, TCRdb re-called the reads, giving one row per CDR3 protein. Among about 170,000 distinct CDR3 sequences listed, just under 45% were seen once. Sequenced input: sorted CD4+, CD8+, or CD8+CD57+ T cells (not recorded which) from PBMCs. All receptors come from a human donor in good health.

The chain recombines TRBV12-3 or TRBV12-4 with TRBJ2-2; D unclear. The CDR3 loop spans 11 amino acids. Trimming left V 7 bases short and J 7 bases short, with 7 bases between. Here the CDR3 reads CASTPGGELFF. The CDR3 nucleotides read TGTGCCAGCACCCCGGGCGGGGAGCTGTTTTTT.

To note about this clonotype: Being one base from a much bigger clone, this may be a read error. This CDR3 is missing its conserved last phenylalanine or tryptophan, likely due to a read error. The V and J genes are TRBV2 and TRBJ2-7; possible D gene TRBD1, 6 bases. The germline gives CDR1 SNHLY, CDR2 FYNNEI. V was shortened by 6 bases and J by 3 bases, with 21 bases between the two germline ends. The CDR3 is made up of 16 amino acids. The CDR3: CASRGPLDRRDYEQYL. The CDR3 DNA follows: TGTGCCAGCAGGGGTCCTTTAGACAGGCGAGACTACGAGCAGTACCTC.

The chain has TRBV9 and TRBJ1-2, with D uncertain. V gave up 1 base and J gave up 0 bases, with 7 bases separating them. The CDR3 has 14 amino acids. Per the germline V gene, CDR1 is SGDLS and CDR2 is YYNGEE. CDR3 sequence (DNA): TGTGCCAGCAGCGTAAAGGCAGCTAACTATGGCTACACCTTC. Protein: CASSVKAANYGYTF.

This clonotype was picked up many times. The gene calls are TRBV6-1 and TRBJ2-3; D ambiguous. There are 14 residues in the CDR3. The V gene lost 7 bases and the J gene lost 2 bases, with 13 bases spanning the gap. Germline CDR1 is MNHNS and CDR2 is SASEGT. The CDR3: CASIRAAVTDTQYF. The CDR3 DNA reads TGTGCCAGCATTAGGGCAGCCGTCACAGATACGCAGTATTTT.

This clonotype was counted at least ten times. CDR3 in amino acids: CASSLTETSNQPQHF. As DNA, the CDR3 is TGTGCCAGCAGCTTGACAGAGACGAGCAATCAGCCCCAGCATTTT. The genes are TRBV5-5 and TRBJ1-5; D call uncertain. Germline assignment: CDR1 SGHKS and CDR2 YYEKEE (reference sequence). The length of the CDR3 is 15 residues. With 1 base removed from V and 1 base from J, the gap between germline ends came to 9 bases.

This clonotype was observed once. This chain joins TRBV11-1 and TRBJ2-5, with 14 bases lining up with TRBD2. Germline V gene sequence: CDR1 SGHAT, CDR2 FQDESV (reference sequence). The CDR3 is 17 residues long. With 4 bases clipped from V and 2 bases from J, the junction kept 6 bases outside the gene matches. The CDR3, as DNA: TGTGCCAGCAGCTCGGGACTAGCGGGGGAATCACAAGAGACCCAGTACTTC. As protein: CASSSGLAGESQETQYF.

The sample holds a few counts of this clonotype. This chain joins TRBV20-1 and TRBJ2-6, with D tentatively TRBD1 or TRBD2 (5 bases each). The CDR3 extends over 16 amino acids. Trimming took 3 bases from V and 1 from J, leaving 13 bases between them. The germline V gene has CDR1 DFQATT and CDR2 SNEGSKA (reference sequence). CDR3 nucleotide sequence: TGCAGTGCTAGGTTGGCAGGGAGATCTGGGGCCAACGTCCTGACTTTC. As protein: CSARLAGRSGANVLTF.

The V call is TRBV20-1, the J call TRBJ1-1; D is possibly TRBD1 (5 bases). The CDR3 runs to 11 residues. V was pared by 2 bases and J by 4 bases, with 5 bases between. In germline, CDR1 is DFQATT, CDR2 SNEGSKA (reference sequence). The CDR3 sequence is CSARQGTEAFF. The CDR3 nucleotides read TGCAGTGCTAGACAGGGCACTGAAGCTTTCTTT.

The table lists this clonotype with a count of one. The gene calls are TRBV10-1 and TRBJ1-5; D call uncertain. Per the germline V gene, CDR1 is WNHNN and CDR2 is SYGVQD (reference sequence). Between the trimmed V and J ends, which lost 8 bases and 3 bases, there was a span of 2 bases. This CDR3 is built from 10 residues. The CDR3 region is CASFNQPQHF. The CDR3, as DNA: TGCGCCAGCTTCAATCAGCCCCAGCATTTT.

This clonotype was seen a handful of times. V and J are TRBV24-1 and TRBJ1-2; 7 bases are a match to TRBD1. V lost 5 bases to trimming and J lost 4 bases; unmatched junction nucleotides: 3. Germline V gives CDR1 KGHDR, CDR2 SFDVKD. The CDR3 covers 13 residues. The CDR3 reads CATSARGSYGYTF. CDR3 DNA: TGTGCCACCAGTGCCAGGGGGAGCTATGGCTACACCTTC.

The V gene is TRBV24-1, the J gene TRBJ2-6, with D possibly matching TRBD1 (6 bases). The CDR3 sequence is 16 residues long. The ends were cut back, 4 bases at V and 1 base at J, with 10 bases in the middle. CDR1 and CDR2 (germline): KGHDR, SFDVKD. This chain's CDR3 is CATSDLQGSGANVLTF. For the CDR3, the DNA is TGTGCCACCAGTGACCTACAGGGATCTGGGGCCAACGTCCTGACTTTC.